The 3 T cell receptor beta chains below come from one sample, sequenced in a study of cytomegalovirus exposure and HLA in healthy donors. The PCR was carried out with 60 Vbeta primers and 13 Jbeta primers. Some clones are missing from TCRdb's copy, which holds only in-frame ones; the method was immunoSEQ multiplex PCR. In the table there are approximately 170,000 clones, roughly 85% of which are singletons. Sequenced input: PBMCs. The origin of the receptors is a boy aged 2 to 10 in good health and CMV-seronegative.

V usage is TRBV28 and J usage is TRBJ1-1; D might be TRBD1 (5 bases). The germline V and J ends were trimmed by 3 bases and 5 bases, with 13 bases remaining between them. The CDR3 runs 14 residues. Per the germline V gene, CDR1 is MDHEN and CDR2 is SYDVKM. The CDR3 spells CASSFLGRGTEAFF. The CDR3 nucleotides are TGTGCCAGCAGTTTTCTGGGGCGGGGGACTGAAGCTTTCTTT.

The V and J genes are TRBV7-2 and TRBJ2-7, with a weak D call TRBD2 (5 bases). V lost 1 base and J 3 bases, leaving 13 bases between the germline ends. Germline V gene sequence: CDR1 SGHTA, CDR2 FQGNSA. The CDR3 spans 15 residues. The CDR3 spells CASSLGGWESYEQYF. As DNA, the CDR3 is TGTGCCAGCAGCTTAGGAGGTTGGGAGAGCTACGAGCAGTACTTC.

The chain recombines TRBV11-2 with TRBJ2-2, with D unclear. The CDR3 runs 12 residues. The ends were cut back, 4 bases at V and 4 bases at J, with 4 bases in the middle. The germline CDR1 and CDR2 sequences are SGHAT and FQNNGV. CDR3 DNA sequence: TGTGCCAGCAGCTCCCTCACCGGGGAGCTGTTTTTT. Translating it yields CASSSLTGELFF. Combining the CDR3 with reference TRBV11-2 and TRBJ2-2 gives the whole variable domain EAGVAQSPRYKIIEKRQSVAFWCNPISGHATLYWYQQILGQGPKLLIQFQNNGVVDDSQLPKDRFSAERLKGVDSTLKIQPAKLEDSAVYLCASSSLTGELFFGEGSRLTVL.